This TCR beta chain was sequenced in a study of OX40 agonist ivuxolimab in advanced cancers. Broader study findings: Certain nonresponders likewise exhibited a low normalized T-cell clonal expansion.

Germline CDR1 and CDR2: SGHDN and FVKESK. The CDR3 contains 14 residues. Trimming removed 0 bases from V and 4 bases from J, with 7 bases in between. With respect to this clone: Its antigen remains unknown.

The protocol was immunoSEQ multiplex PCR, while the TCRdb copy is restricted to in-frame clones and leaves out a portion. Of tens of thousands of clones listed, over 75% are singletons. Sequenced material: CD4+ or CD8+ T cells sorted from blood, taken in a trial of the OX40 agonist ivuxolimab. The sequence came from an adult with an advanced solid tumor such as melanoma, head and neck, liver or kidney cancer. This chain uses TRBV14 with TRBJ2-1; D is undetermined. Here the CDR3 DNA reads TGTGCCAGCAGCCAAGAACCTCCATACAATGAGCAGTTCTTC. It translates to CASSQEPPYNEQFF.